This T cell receptor beta chain originates from a study of vaccination and CD4 T cells after COVID-19. Oncomine TCR Beta short-read sequencing was applied to DNA from cultured CD4+ T cells. MiXCR, applied by TCRdb to the PCR reads, yields one record per CDR3 protein. Of tens of thousands of distinct CDR3 sequences detected, 25% to 35% appear once; the ten largest clones hold under 8.5%. Comment on this clonotype: Its antigen is unidentified.

Time point indicated: late sampling 161 to 241 days after vaccination in three convalescent patients. Treatment described: roughly ten-day PBMC culture with coronavirus spike peptide pools or control peptides (ViraFEST assay). V shed 8 bases and J 4 bases; nucleotides not matched to a gene: 8. The V gene's germline CDR1 is MNHEY and CDR2 SMNVEV (reference sequence). The CDR3 spans 14 residues. The specimen comprised CD4+ T cells from blood, cultured in vitro, sampled about 7 months after SARS-CoV-2 vaccination. This receptor was identified in a human donor who had recovered from COVID-19. The genes are TRBV27 and TRBJ2-7; 10 positions agree with TRBD2. CDR3 in DNA: TGTGCCAGCCGTCGGACTAGCGGCACATACGAGCAGTACTTC. Its translation: CASRRTSGTYEQYF.